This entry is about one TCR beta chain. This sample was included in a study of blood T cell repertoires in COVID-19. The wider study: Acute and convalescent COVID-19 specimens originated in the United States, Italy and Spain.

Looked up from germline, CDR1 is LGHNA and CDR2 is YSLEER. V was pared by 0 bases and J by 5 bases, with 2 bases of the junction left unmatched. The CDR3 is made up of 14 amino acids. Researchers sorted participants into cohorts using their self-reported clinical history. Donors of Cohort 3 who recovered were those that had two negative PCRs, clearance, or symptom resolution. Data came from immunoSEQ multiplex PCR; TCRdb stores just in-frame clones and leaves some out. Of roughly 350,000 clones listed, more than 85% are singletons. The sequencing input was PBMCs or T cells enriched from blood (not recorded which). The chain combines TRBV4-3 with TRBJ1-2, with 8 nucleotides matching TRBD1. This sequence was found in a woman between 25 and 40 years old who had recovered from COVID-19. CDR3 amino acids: CASSQETGVYGYTF. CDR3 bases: TGCGCCAGCAGCCAAGAGACAGGGGTTTATGGCTACACCTTC.